The 30 T cell receptor beta chains below all came from one sample that was sequenced in a study of T cell clonotyping in hematopoietic cell transplantation. The repertoire was sequenced with immunoSEQ multiplex PCR; TCRdb's copy has only in-frame clones and lacks some. The sample comprises 7,000 to 8,000 clones, 85% to 90% of which are singletons, and roughly 7% rests with the top ten. Time point here: recipient sample about 28 days before transplant, after cytoreduction. The input for sequencing was peripheral blood mononuclear cells, taken before stem cell transplant. All receptors derive from a man aged 55 to 70 with acute myeloid leukemia. Some clones in this sample may be carry-over from other donors' samples.

The rearrangement joins TRBV14 to TRBJ1-2; a possible D gene is TRBD1 (6 bases). Germline values: CDR1 SGHDN, CDR2 FVKESK. There are 13 residues in the CDR3. Trimming took off 3 bases at V and 6 bases at J, with 11 bases between the two ends. This CDR3 is CASSHTRGNGYTF. CDR3 DNA: TGTGCCAGCAGCCATACCAGGGGTAATGGCTACACCTTC. Combining the CDR3 with reference TRBV14 and TRBJ1-2 gives the whole variable domain EAGVTQFPSHSVIEKGQTVTLRCDPISGHDNLYWYRRVMGKEIKFLLHFVKESKQDESGMPNNRFLAERTGGTYSTLKVQPAELEDSGVYFCASSHTRGNGYTFGSGTRLTVV.

The chain is built from TRBV5-4 and TRBJ2-5; TRBD1 might be the D (5 bases). This CDR3 spans 12 amino acids. Germline CDR1 SGHNT, CDR2 YYREEE (reference sequence). The V and J ends lost 4 bases and 9 bases respectively, with 13 bases between them. DNA of the CDR3: TGTGCCAGCAGCGCGTCAGGGATGGCCCAGTACTTC. This translates into CASSASGMAQYF.

J is TRBJ1-1 and V is TRBV29-1, with 7 bases lining up with TRBD1. Looked up from germline, CDR1 is SQVTM and CDR2 is ANQGSEA. Germline trimming cut 4 bases from V and 6 bases from J; bases unmatched to any gene: 2. The CDR3 covers 11 residues. CDR3 loop: CSVAGTAEAFF. In DNA, the CDR3 is TGCAGCGTTGCTGGGACAGCTGAAGCTTTCTTT.

The V call is TRBV9, the J call TRBJ2-3, with 9 bases identical to TRBD2. This CDR3 contains 14 residues. Trimming at V came to 4 bases and at J to 8 bases, leaving 8 bases not matched to a gene. The germline V gene has CDR1 SGDLS and CDR2 YYNGEE. This CDR3 is CASSRSGGEGTQYF. As DNA, the CDR3 is TGTGCCAGCAGCCGTAGCGGGGGAGAGGGTACGCAGTATTTT.

The J gene is TRBJ1-4, the V gene TRBV7-8, with D possibly TRBD1 on 5 matching bases. The CDR3 is 16 amino acids. The germline V gene has CDR1 SGHVS and CDR2 FQNEAQ. V was shortened by 4 bases and J by 7 bases, with 19 bases between the two germline ends. CDR3 region: CASSSQPLGTGEKLFF. In DNA form, the CDR3 reads TGTGCCAGCAGCTCACAACCGTTAGGGACGGGTGAAAAACTGTTTTTT.

The J gene is TRBJ2-7, the V gene TRBV5-8; 8 bases fit TRBD1. V shed 3 bases, J shed 0 bases, and the junction held 8 bases outside the gene matches. Germline V gene sequence: CDR1 SGHTS, CDR2 YDEGEE. This CDR3 spans 16 amino acids. The CDR3 bases are TGTGCCAGCAGCTCGGTTAGGACAGGGTTCTCCTACGAGCAGTACTTC. This encodes CASSSVRTGFSYEQYF. The whole variable domain, filled in from reference TRBV5-8 and TRBJ2-7, reads EAGVTQSPTHLIKTRGQQATLRCSPISGHTSVYWYQQALGLGLQFLLWYDEGEERNRGNFPPRFSGRQFPNYSSELNVNALELEDSALYLCASSSVRTGFSYEQYFGPGTRLTVT.

This chain connects TRBV27 to TRBJ2-3; tentative D call: TRBD1 (5 bases). V was clipped by 2 bases and J by 3 bases, with 12 bases between them. In germline, CDR1 is MNHEY, CDR2 SMNVEV (reference sequence). CDR3 length: 15 amino acids. CDR3 nucleotides: TGTGCCAGCAGTTTAGCGGTTGGGGCTACAGATACGCAGTATTTT. Translated: CASSLAVGATDTQYF.

With respect to this clone: The junction departs from the called germline gene at one end, perhaps through a read error. The J gene is TRBJ2-5, the V gene TRBV10-3; the D gene is possibly TRBD1 (6 bases). CDR3 size: 14 residues. From germline, CDR1 is ENHRY and CDR2 SYGVKD. This CDR3 is CVISGGHPGETQYF. The CDR3 DNA follows: TGTGTCATCAGTGGGGGACACCCGGGGGAGACCCAGTACTTC.

The chain has TRBV5-4 and TRBJ2-3; D gene uncertain. The CDR3 is 15 residues long. Germline lookup yields CDR1 SGHNT and CDR2 YYREEE (reference sequence). V lost 1 base and J 5 bases, leaving 14 bases between the germline ends. Written as DNA, the CDR3 is TGTGCCAGCAGCTTGTCGTTGACTGCAGAAGATACGCAGTATTTT. Its translation: CASSLSLTAEDTQYF.

This clone appeared a few times. This sequence joins TRBV5-1 and TRBJ2-7, with D perhaps TRBD1 (5 bases). V shed 0 bases and J shed 2 bases, with 12 bases lying between them. This CDR3 spans 15 amino acids. Germline lookup yields CDR1 SGHRS and CDR2 YFSETQ. The CDR3 DNA follows: TGCGCCAGCAGCTTGGAAGGCAGGGCCCCCTACGAGCAGTACTTC. Its translation is CASSLEGRAPYEQYF.

CDR3 nucleotides: TGTGCCAGGGAGACTCCCAACACCGGGGAGCTGTTTTTT. Amino acid sequence: CARETPNTGELFF. The chain joins TRBV2 to TRBJ2-2; D is uncertain. The CDR3 runs to 13 residues. Per the germline V gene, CDR1 is SNHLY and CDR2 is FYNNEI. The germline V and J ends were trimmed by 9 bases and 2 bases, with 10 bases remaining between them.

The chain links TRBV6-1 to TRBJ2-5; unclear D gene. Germline V CDR1 and CDR2: MNHNS, SASEGT. Deletions cut 6 bases from V and 4 bases from J, with 15 bases between. The CDR3 has 14 amino acids. CDR3 in amino acids: CASSEPRWGETQYF. DNA of the CDR3: TGTGCCAGCAGCGAACCTCGCTGGGGAGAGACCCAGTACTTC.

This chain connects TRBV4-1 to TRBJ1-5; the D is unclear. Trimming removed 2 bases at V and 7 bases at J, with 12 bases between. The CDR3 loop spans 14 amino acids. Germline values: CDR1 MGHRA, CDR2 YSYEKL. The CDR3 bases are TGCGCCAGCAGCCAAAGGCTAGAATCGCAGCCCCAGCATTTT. The encoded protein is CASSQRLESQPQHF.

This chain links TRBV19 with TRBJ1-2, with TRBD1 identical over 8 bases. Trimming took 3 bases from V and 6 from J; bases not matched to a gene: 3. Germline V lookup: CDR1 LNHDA, CDR2 SQIVND (reference sequence). The CDR3 covers 13 residues. The CDR3 here is CASSIWTGHGYTF. CDR3 DNA: TGTGCCAGTAGTATTTGGACAGGGCATGGCTACACCTTC.

In DNA form, the CDR3 reads TGTGCCAGCAGCTTCAAACACAGACTAAACACTGAAGCTTTCTTT. It is translated as CASSFKHRLNTEAFF. The chain is built from TRBV7-2 and TRBJ1-1; D gene ambiguous. Trimming took 3 bases from V and 2 from J, leaving 13 bases between them. CDR3 length: 15 residues. Germline CDR1 is SGHTA and CDR2 is FQGNSA.

The chain carries TRBV30 and TRBJ2-7, with D maybe TRBD1 (5 bases). CDR1 GTSNPN and CDR2 SVGIG come from the germline V gene (reference sequence). Trimming removed 1 base at V and 0 bases at J, with 13 bases between. The CDR3 has 15 amino acids. CDR3 sequence reads: CAWSEGPGLSYEQYF. DNA for the CDR3: TGTGCCTGGAGTGAGGGGCCCGGGCTCTCCTACGAGCAGTACTTC. Filled out from reference TRBV30 and TRBJ2-7, the complete variable domain reads SQTIHQWPATLVQPVGSPLSLECTVEGTSNPNLYWYRQAAGRGLQLLFYSVGIGQISSEVPQNLSASRPQDRQFILSSKKLLLSDSGFYLCAWSEGPGLSYEQYFGPGTRLTVT.

About this clone itself: The junction differs from germline at one of its ends, possibly a read error. V usage is TRBV19 and J usage is TRBJ2-3; TRBD1 matches 9 bases. The CDR3 is made up of 15 amino acids. Per germline, CDR1 LNHDA and CDR2 SQIVND (reference sequence). This CDR3 is CATSVLGQGADTQYF. In DNA form, the CDR3 reads TGTGCCACTAGTGTATTGGGACAGGGCGCAGATACGCAGTATTTT.

The chain combines TRBV19 with TRBJ1-5, with 9 positions matching TRBD1. Unmatched junction bases numbered 0, after V lost 4 bases and J lost 2 bases. Germline loops: CDR1 LNHDA, CDR2 SQIVND (reference sequence). This CDR3 is built from 14 residues. The CDR3 sequence is CASSRTGGNQPQHF. CDR3 bases: TGTGCCAGTAGTAGGACAGGGGGCAATCAGCCCCAGCATTTT.

The chain carries TRBV10-3 and TRBJ2-7, with D tentatively TRBD2 (5 bases). V dropped 1 base and J dropped 6 bases, with 16 bases sitting between them. The CDR3 is 15 residues long. In germline, CDR1 is ENHRY, CDR2 SYGVKD. This CDR3 is CAISEFGSPSSEQYF. The DNA for the CDR3 is TGTGCCATCAGTGAGTTTGGGAGTCCTTCTAGCGAGCAGTACTTC.

The gene calls are TRBV10-2 and TRBJ2-1; a weak D match, TRBD1 (5 bases). Per germline, CDR1 WSHSY and CDR2 SAAADI. The CDR3 consists of 16 residues. V gave up 4 bases and J gave up 0 bases, with 13 bases separating them. DNA for the CDR3: TGCGCCAGCAGTGGGATAACAGGTGGCTCCTACAATGAGCAGTTCTTC. Translating it yields CASSGITGGSYNEQFF.

The rearrangement uses TRBV19 and TRBJ1-1; D unclear. Germline-derived CDR1 and CDR2 are LNHDA and SQIVND (reference sequence). The CDR3 has 13 amino acids. Trimming removed 3 bases from V and 3 bases from J, with 8 bases in between. CDR3 in amino acids: CASSIHTDTEAFF. Written as DNA, the CDR3 is TGTGCCAGTAGTATCCACACGGACACTGAAGCTTTCTTT.

The chain links TRBV10-3 to TRBJ2-7; tentative D call: TRBD1 (5 bases). Trimming left V 11 bases short and J 2 bases short, with 16 bases between. Germline loops: CDR1 ENHRY, CDR2 SYGVKD. The length of the CDR3 is 13 residues. CDR3 loop: CALAMGPTYEQYF. CDR3 coding DNA: TGTGCCCTCGCCATGGGGCCAACCTACGAGCAGTACTTC.

The chain carries TRBV30 and TRBJ1-1, with D hard to call. Germline assignment: CDR1 GTSNPN and CDR2 SVGIG (reference sequence). This CDR3 region has 13 residues. Trimming pared 4 bases from V and 1 base from J, leaving 10 bases between. The CDR3 region is CAWNRAGNTEAFF. CDR3 DNA sequence: TGTGCCTGGAATCGCGCAGGGAACACTGAAGCTTTCTTT.

The gene calls are TRBV28 and TRBJ1-1, with a tentative D call TRBD1 (5 bases). This CDR3 comprises 13 residues. Germline V lookup: CDR1 MDHEN, CDR2 SYDVKM. V was shortened by 8 bases and J by 1 base, with 11 bases between the two germline ends. This chain's CDR3 is CASGGRGNTEAFF. The CDR3, as DNA: TGTGCCAGCGGGGGAAGAGGGAACACTGAAGCTTTCTTT.

Only one count was recorded for this clone. The rearrangement uses TRBV29-1 and TRBJ2-7; a possible D gene is TRBD1 (6 bases). This CDR3 spans 14 amino acids. Germline-derived CDR1 and CDR2 are SQVTM and ANQGSEA. Trimming removed 3 bases from V and 3 bases from J, with 15 bases in between. The CDR3 coding sequence is TGCAGCGTTGAGTTACAGGGCCGACTCTACGAGCAGTACTTC. Its translation is CSVELQGRLYEQYF.

The J gene is TRBJ1-2, the V gene TRBV6-1; D is unresolved. V was pared by 6 bases and J by 3 bases, with 11 bases between. The CDR3 runs to 13 residues. Germline CDR1 is MNHNS and CDR2 is SASEGT. The CDR3: CASRGIWDYGYTF. The CDR3 DNA reads as TGTGCCAGCAGGGGAATCTGGGACTATGGCTACACCTTC.

This clone was seen only once. Here the CDR3 DNA reads TGTGCCAGCAGCTTAGATCTAACGACATTCTACGAGCAGTACTTC. This translates into CASSLDLTTFYEQYF. The chain links TRBV11-2 to TRBJ2-7; no clear D gene. The CDR3 covers 15 residues. Germline assignment: CDR1 SGHAT and CDR2 FQNNGV. V was shortened by 0 bases and J by 3 bases, with 12 bases between the two germline ends.

This rearrangement joins TRBV25-1 to TRBJ2-5; D ambiguous. Deletions cut 8 bases from V and 3 bases from J, with 4 bases between. Germline V gives CDR1 MGHDK, CDR2 SYGVNS. This CDR3 spans 10 amino acids. CDR3 sequence: CASQEETQYF. DNA of the CDR3: TGTGCCAGCCAAGAAGAGACCCAGTACTTC.

The rearrangement links TRBV2 to TRBJ1-4; 7 bases map to TRBD1. Germline V lookup: CDR1 SNHLY, CDR2 FYNNEI. Trimming took 4 bases from V and 7 from J; bases not matched to a gene: 9. The CDR3 sequence is 15 residues long. As DNA, the CDR3 is TGTGCCAGCAGTGCAAGGTCAGGGGGTTTTGAAAAACTGTTTTTT. Its translation is CASSARSGGFEKLFF.

The chain employs TRBV2 and TRBJ1-1; 8 bases line up with TRBD1. J was trimmed by 0 bases and V by 3 bases; bases with no gene match: 6. Germline CDR1 is SNHLY and CDR2 is FYNNEI. There are 16 residues in the CDR3. The DNA for the CDR3 is TGTGCCAGCAGTGACGACAGGGGACATTTGAACACTGAAGCTTTCTTT. It translates to CASSDDRGHLNTEAFF.